This TCR beta chain was obtained from a study of blood T cell repertoires in COVID-19. Study-wide background: Samples taken during acute and convalescent COVID-19 were collected in the United States, Italy and Spain. Sources were T cells, B-cell-depleted T cells, or PBMCs; the material itself was cDNA or gDNA.

The Seattle patients, enrolled during active infection, were followed longitudinally. Per the original data handling: Scientists estimated how many nucleated cells there were by amplifying reference gene primers. The repertoire was sequenced with immunoSEQ multiplex PCR; TCRdb's copy has only in-frame clones and lacks some. The V and J calls and the clone size are those of that table, but D and trimming were determined from the DNA. The sample shows roughly 200,000 clones, around 85% of them seen only once. V lost 11 bases and J 3 bases, leaving 16 bases between the germline ends. Germline V gene data show CDR1 as SGHAT and CDR2 as FQDESV (reference sequence). This CDR3 region has 13 residues.

Sequences were obtained from peripheral blood. The chain is built from TRBV11-1 and TRBJ1-1; maybe TRBD1 (5 bases). The receptor was derived from a person between 70 and 80 years old with COVID-19, enrolled during active disease. The CDR3 DNA follows: TGTGCCGGCGGAAAGGGGCTCTACACTGAAGCTTTCTTT. Its translation is CAGGKGLYTEAFF.